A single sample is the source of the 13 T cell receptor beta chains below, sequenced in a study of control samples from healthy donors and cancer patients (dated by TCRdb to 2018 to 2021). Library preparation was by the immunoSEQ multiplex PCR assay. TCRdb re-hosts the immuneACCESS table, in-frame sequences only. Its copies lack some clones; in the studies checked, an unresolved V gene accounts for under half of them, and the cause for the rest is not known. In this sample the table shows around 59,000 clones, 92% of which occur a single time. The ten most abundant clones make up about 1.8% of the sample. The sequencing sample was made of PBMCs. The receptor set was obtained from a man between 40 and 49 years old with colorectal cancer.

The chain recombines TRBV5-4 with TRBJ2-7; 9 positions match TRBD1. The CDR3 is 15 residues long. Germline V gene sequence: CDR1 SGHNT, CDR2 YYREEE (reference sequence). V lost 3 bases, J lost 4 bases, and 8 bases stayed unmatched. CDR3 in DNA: TGTGCCAGCAGCTCACAGGGGGCGCTTGTATACGAGCAGTACTTC. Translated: CASSSQGALVYEQYF.

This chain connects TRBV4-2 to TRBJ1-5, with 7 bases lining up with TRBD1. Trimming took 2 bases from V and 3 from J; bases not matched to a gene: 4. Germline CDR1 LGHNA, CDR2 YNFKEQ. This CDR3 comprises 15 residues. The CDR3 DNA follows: TGTGCCAGCAGCCAAATGGGACAGTACAATCAGCCCCAGCATTTT. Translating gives CASSQMGQYNQPQHF.

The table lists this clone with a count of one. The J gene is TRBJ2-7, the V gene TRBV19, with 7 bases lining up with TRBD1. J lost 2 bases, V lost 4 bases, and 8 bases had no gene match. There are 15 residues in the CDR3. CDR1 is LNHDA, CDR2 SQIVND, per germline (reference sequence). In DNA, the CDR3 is TGTGCCAGTAGTACCTGGGACAGTAAAGCCTACGAGCAGTACTTC. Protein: CASSTWDSKAYEQYF.

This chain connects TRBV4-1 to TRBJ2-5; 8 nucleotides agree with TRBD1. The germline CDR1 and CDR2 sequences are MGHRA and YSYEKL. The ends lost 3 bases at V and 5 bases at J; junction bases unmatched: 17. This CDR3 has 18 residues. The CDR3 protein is CASSQAGQVLVSQETQYF. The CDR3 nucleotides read TGCGCCAGCAGCCAGGCGGGACAGGTTTTAGTTTCACAGGAGACCCAGTACTTC.

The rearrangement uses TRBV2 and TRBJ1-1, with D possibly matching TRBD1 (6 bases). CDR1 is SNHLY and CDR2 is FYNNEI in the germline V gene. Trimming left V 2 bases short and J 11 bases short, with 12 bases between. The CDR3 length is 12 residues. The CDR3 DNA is TGTGCCAGCAGTGAAATTAGGGGGGTGGCTTTCTTT. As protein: CASSEIRGVAFF.

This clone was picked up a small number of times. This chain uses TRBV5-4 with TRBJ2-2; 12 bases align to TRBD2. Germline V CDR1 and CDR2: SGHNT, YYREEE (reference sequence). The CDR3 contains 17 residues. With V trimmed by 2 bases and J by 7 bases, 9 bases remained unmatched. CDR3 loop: CASSFFPSGGAGGELFF. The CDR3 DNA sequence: TGTGCCAGCAGCTTCTTCCCTAGCGGGGGGGCAGGCGGGGAGCTGTTTTTT.

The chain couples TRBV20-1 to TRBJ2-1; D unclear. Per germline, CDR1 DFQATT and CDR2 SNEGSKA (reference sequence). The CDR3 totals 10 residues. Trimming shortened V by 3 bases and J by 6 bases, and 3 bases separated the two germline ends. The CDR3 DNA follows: TGCAGTGCTAGCAGCAATGAGCAGTTCTTC. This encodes CSASSNEQFF.

CDR3 DNA: TGTGCTAGTGGTATACATCGGACAGGGGTGAGGATCACTGAAGCTTTCTTT. Translation: CASGIHRTGVRITEAFF. The chain links TRBV12-5 to TRBJ1-1; TRBD1 matches 9 bases. The CDR3 extends over 17 amino acids. J gave up 4 bases and V 5 bases, and 14 bases lay outside the gene matches. Germline loops: CDR1 LGHNT, CDR2 FRNRAP.

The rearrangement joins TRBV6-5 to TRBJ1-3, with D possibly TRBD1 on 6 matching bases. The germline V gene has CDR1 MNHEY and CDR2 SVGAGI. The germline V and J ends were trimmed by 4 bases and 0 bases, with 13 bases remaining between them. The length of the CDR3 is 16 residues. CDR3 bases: TGTGCCAGCAGTTTTAACAGGGTTGACTCTGGAAACACCATATATTTT. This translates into CASSFNRVDSGNTIYF.

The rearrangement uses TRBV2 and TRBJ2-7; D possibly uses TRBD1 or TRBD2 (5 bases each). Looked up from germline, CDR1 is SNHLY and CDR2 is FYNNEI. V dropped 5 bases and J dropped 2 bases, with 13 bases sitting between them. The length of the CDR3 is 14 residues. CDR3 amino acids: CASSTDGATYEQYF. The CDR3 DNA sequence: TGTGCCAGCAGTACCGACGGGGCGACCTACGAGCAGTACTTC.

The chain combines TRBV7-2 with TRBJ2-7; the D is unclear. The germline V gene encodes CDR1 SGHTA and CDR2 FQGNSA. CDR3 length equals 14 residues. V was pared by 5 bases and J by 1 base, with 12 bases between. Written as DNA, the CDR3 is TGTGCCAGCAGCCTCCCGCCTTTTTCCTACGAGCAGTACTTC. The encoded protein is CASSLPPFSYEQYF.

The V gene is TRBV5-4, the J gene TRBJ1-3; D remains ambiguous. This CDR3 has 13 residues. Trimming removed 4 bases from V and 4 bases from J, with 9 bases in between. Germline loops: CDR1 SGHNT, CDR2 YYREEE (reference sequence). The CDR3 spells CASSPTGGNTIYF. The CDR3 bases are TGTGCCAGCAGCCCGACTGGGGGAAACACCATATATTTT.

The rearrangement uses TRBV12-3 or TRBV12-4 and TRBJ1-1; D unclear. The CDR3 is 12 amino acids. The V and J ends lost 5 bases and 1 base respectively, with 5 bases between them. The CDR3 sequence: CASSRTNTEAFF. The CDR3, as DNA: TGTGCCAGCAGTAGGACGAACACTGAAGCTTTCTTT.